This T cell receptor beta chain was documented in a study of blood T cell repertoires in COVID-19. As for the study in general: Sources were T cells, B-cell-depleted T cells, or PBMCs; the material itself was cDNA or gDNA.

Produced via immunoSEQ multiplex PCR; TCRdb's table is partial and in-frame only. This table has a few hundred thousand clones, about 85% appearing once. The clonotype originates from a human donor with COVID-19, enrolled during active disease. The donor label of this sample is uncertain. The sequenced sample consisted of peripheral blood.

The CDR3, as DNA: TGTGCCAGCAGGGTCAGGAGGGTTGGGGATTACGAGCAGTACTTC. It specifies CASRVRRVGDYEQYF. V and J are TRBV6-5 and TRBJ2-7, with a weak D call TRBD2 (6 bases). V was cut by 6 bases and J by 4 bases, with 19 bases left in between. Germline CDR1 and CDR2: MNHEY and SVGAGI. The CDR3 extends over 15 amino acids.